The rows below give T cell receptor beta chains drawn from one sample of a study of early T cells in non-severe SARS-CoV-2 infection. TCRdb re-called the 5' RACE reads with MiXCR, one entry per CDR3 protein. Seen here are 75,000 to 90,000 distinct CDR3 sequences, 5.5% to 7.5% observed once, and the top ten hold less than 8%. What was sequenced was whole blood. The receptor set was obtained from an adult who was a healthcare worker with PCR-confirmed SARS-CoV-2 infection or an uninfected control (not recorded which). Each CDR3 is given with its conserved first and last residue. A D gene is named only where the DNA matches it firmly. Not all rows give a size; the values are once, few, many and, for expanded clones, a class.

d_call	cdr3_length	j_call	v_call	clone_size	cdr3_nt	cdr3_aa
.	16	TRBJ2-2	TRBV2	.	TGTGCCAGCAGTAAAGTTAGCACCGCGAACACCGGGGAGCTGTTTTTT	CASSKVSTANTGELFF
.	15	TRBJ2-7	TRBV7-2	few	TGTGCCAGCAGCTTAAGGCACAGCTACTCCTACGAGCAGTACTTC	CASSLRHSYSYEQYF
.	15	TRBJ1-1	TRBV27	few	TGTGCCAGCAGTTCAATGGCAGGGCGAGGGACTGAAGCTTTCTTT	CASSSMAGRGTEAFF
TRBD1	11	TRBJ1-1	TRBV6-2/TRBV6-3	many	TGTGCCAGCAACGGACAGGGGGAAGCTTTCTTT	CASNGQGEAFF
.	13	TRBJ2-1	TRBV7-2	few	TGTGCCAGCAGCTTAGCGCCAATGAATGAGCAGTTCTTC	CASSLAPMNEQFF
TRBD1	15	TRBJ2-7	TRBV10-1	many	TGCGCCAGCAGTGAGACAGGGGGCGAATTATCTGAGCAGTACTTC	CASSETGGELSEQYF
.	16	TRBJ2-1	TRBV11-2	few	TGTGCCAGCAGCCTGGGGGCTCCGACATCTTACAATGAGCAGTTCTTC	CASSLGAPTSYNEQFF
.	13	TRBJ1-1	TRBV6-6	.	TGTGCCATCAAACCTGACAGGAACACTGAAGCTTTCTTT	CAIKPDRNTEAFF
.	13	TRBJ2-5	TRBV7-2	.	TGTGCCAGCAGCTTATCGCAGCAAGAGACCCAGTACTTC	CASSLSQQETQYF
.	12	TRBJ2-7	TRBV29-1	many	TGCAGCGTTGTTGAGGTCTCCTACGAGCAGTACTTC	CSVVEVSYEQYF
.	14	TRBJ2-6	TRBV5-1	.	TGCGCCAGCAGTCCCCCCTCTGGGGCCAACGTCCTGACTTTC	CASSPPSGANVLTF
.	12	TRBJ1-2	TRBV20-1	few	TGCAGTGCCCTAGTAGACACCTATGGCTACACCTTC	CSALVDTYGYTF
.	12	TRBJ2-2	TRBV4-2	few	TGTGCCAGCAGCCAAGCGGGCGGGGAGCTGTTTTTT	CASSQAGGELFF
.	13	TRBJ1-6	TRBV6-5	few	TGTGCCAGCAGTTACATCGGGGATTCACCCCTCCACTTT	CASSYIGDSPLHF
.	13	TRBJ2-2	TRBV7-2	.	TGTGCCAGTGTCCGGCGGAACACCGGGGAGCTGTTTTTT	CASVRRNTGELFF
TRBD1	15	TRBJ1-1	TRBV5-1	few	TGCGCCAGCTTCCGGGACAGCTCGCCTAACACTGAAGCTTTCTTT	CASFRDSSPNTEAFF
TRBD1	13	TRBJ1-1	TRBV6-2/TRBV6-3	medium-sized	TGTGCCAGCAATTTACAGGGGAGCACTGAAGCTTTCTTT	CASNLQGSTEAFF
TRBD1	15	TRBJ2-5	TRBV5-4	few	TGTGCCAGCAGCCAAGACAGGGGGCGCAAAGAGACCCAGTACTTC	CASSQDRGRKETQYF
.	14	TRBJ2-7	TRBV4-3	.	TGCGCCAGCAGCCAAGAGGGGGCAGGGGACGAGCAGTACTTC	CASSQEGAGDEQYF
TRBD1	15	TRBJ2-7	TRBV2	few	TGTGCCAGCAGACCTTCCGAGGGGACAGGGCTCGAGCAGTACTTC	CASRPSEGTGLEQYF
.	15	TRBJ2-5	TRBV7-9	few	TGTGCCAGCAGTTACGGACTCCACAGACAAGAGACCCAGTACTTC	CASSYGLHRQETQYF
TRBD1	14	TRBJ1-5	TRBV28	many	TGTGCCAGCAGTTCAGGGGGCTGGGATCAGCCCCAGCATTTT	CASSSGGWDQPQHF
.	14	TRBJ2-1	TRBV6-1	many	TGTGCCAGCAGTGAAGCGGCCCAATACAATGAGCAGTTCTTC	CASSEAAQYNEQFF
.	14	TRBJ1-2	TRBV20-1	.	TGCAGTGCCCAAAGTAAGGGGGGGCCTTATGGCTACACCTTC	CSAQSKGGPYGYTF
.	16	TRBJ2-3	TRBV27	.	TGTGCCAGCAGTCTCACACCCGGGACTAGCACAGATACGCAGTATTTT	CASSLTPGTSTDTQYF
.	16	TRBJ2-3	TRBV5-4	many	TGTGCCAGCAGACCCTTACTGGACAGTCGCACAGATACGCAGTATTTT	CASRPLLDSRTDTQYF
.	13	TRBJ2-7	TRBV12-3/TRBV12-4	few	TGTGCCACCAGCCTGCGGGGTGGCGGCGAGCAGTACTTC	CATSLRGGGEQYF
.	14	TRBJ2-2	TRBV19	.	TGTGCCACCCAATCCGAGGAGGAATATGGGGAGCTGTTTTTT	CATQSEEEYGELFF
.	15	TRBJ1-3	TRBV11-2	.	TGTGCCAGCAGCTTACAGGGGAATACTGGAAACACCATATATTTT	CASSLQGNTGNTIYF
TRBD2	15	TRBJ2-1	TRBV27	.	TGTGCCAGCAGAGCGGGACGGAGCTCCTACAATGAGCAGTTCTTC	CASRAGRSSYNEQFF
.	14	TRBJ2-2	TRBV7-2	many	TGTGCCAGCAGCTTAGCGGGCGGGACCGGGGAGCTGTTTTTT	CASSLAGGTGELFF
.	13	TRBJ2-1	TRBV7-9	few	TGTGCCAGCAGTCCCGACTTACTATCCGAGCAGTTCTTC	CASSPDLLSEQFF
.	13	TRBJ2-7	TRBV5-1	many	TGCGCCAGCAGCTTGGAAAATATCTACGAGCAGTACTTC	CASSLENIYEQYF
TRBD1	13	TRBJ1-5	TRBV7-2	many	TGTGCCAGCAGCTTAACAGGGGAACAGCCCCAGCATTTT	CASSLTGEQPQHF
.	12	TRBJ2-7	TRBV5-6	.	TGTGCCAGCAGCCGGGCGGAACACGAGCAGTACTTC	CASSRAEHEQYF
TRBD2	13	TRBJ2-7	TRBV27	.	TGTGCCAGCAGTCTCAGGGAGGGGTACGAGCAGTACTTC	CASSLREGYEQYF
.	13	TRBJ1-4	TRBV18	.	TGTGCCAGCTCCAGGACATCAGGTGAAAAACTGTTTTTT	CASSRTSGEKLFF
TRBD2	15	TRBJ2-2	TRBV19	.	TGTGCCAGTAGTTCTAGCGGGGGACTTACCGGGGAGCTGTTTTTT	CASSSSGGLTGELFF
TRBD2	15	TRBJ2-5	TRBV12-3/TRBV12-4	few	TGTGCCAGCACCCCCGGGACTAGCGGGATTGAGACCCAGTACTTC	CASTPGTSGIETQYF
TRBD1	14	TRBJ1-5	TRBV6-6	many	TGTGCCAGCAGGGCCGGGACAGGGTTTCAGCCCCAGCATTTT	CASRAGTGFQPQHF
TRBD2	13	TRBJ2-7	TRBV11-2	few	TGTGCCAGCAGCTTTAGCGGGACCTACGAGCAGTACTTC	CASSFSGTYEQYF
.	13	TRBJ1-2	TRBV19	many	TGTGCCAGTAGTATTTCATCCAGCTATGGCTACACCTTC	CASSISSSYGYTF